The clone carrying this T cell receptor (beta chain) was counted once. Its cognate antigen is unknown. The data were taken from a study of T cell responses to AZD1222 COVID-19 vaccine. Study conclusions and caveats: Among the donors, most were white British and more were female, and clonal diversity was possibly underestimated. Only six individuals given AZD1222 were seropositive at baseline.

CDR1 is SGHRS and CDR2 is YFSETQ in the germline V gene. The CDR3 length is 13 residues. With 4 bases clipped from V and 7 bases from J, the junction kept 4 bases outside the gene matches. Only in-frame clones appear in the TCRdb table, and some are missing; sequencing was by immunoSEQ multiplex PCR. Of about 170,000 clones detected, just under 95% appear once; the ten largest clones hold 1.5% to 2%. This sequence originates from an adult in good health. The rearrangement links TRBV5-1 to TRBJ2-7; 11 positions agree with TRBD2. Sequenced material: peripheral blood, taken on day 0 of AZD1222 vaccination. CDR3 DNA sequence: TGCGCCAGCAGCGTCGGGACTAGCGGTGAGCAGTACTTC. This sequence encodes CASSVGTSGEQYF.